This passage covers 20 T cell receptor beta chains from one sample sequenced in a study of blood T cell repertoires in COVID-19. Clones were read by immunoSEQ multiplex PCR, and TCRdb kept only the in-frame ones, dropping some. The sample has roughly 24,000 clones; around four fifths are singletons. Sequencing was performed on peripheral blood. The receptors here all came from a man aged 80 or over with active or convalescent COVID-19.

The chain carries TRBV29-1 and TRBJ1-3; D is ambiguous. The CDR3 runs 16 residues. Per germline, CDR1 SQVTM and CDR2 ANQGSEA. Trimming took off 6 bases at V and 0 bases at J, with 18 bases between the two ends. As DNA, the CDR3 is TGCAGCGTAAAAGGACTAACGGGAAGCTCTGGAAACACCATATATTTT. It codes for CSVKGLTGSSGNTIYF.

The V and J genes are TRBV24-1 and TRBJ2-3; 7 bases are shared with TRBD1. There are 15 residues in the CDR3. The ends lost 4 bases at V and 2 bases at J; junction bases unmatched: 5. Germline V gives CDR1 KGHDR, CDR2 SFDVKD. In DNA, the CDR3 is TGTGCCACCAGTGACCAAGGACAGGTCACAGATACGCAGTATTTT. Protein: CATSDQGQVTDTQYF.

The genes are TRBV13 and TRBJ1-4; D is possibly TRBD1 (5 bases). Germline CDR1 reads PRHDT; CDR2 reads FYEKMQ (reference sequence). Trimming removed 4 bases at V and 16 bases at J, with 16 bases between. This CDR3 contains 12 residues. The CDR3 sequence is CASSWRKGPAFF. Written as DNA, the CDR3 is TGTGCCAGCAGCTGGAGAAAGGGGCCCGCGTTTTTT. Looking up the rest from reference TRBV13 and TRBJ1-4 gives the full variable domain: AAGVIQSPRHLIKEKRETATLKCYPIPRHDTVYWYQQGPGQDPQFLISFYEKMQSDKGSIPDRFSAQQFSDYHSELNMSSLELGDSALYFCASSWRKGPAFFGSGTQLSVL.

This chain connects TRBV2 to TRBJ2-3; D is perhaps TRBD2 (6 bases). Trimming took 6 bases from V and 0 from J, leaving 22 bases between them. CDR1 is SNHLY and CDR2 is FYNNEI in the germline V gene. The CDR3 runs 18 residues. CDR3 DNA: TGTGCCAGCAGCAGTCCTACCTCTATGCTAGCGAGCACAGATACGCAGTATTTT. Its protein product is CASSSPTSMLASTDTQYF. Full variable domain (remainder filled in from reference TRBV2 and TRBJ2-3): EPEVTQTPSHQVTQMGQEVILRCVPISNHLYFYWYRQILGQKVEFLVSFYNNEISEKSEIFDDQFSVERPDGSNFTLKIRSTKLEDSAMYFCASSSPTSMLASTDTQYFGPGTRLTVL.

This clone showed up just a few times. The V gene is TRBV6-2 or TRBV6-3, the J gene TRBJ1-1; D may be TRBD1 (6 bases). The CDR3 loop spans 15 amino acids. Trimming pared 2 bases from V and 1 base from J, leaving 11 bases between. CDR1 and CDR2 from the germline V gene are MNHEY and SVGEGT. The CDR3 sequence is CASSYGTPKNTEAFF. CDR3 nucleotides: TGTGCCAGCAGTTACGGGACACCGAAGAACACTGAAGCTTTCTTT.

The sample holds a few counts of this clone. CDR3 sequence reads: CASSTGTGGVAGANVLTF. DNA of the CDR3: TGTGCCAGCAGTACCGGGACAGGGGGCGTCGCTGGGGCCAACGTCCTGACTTTC. The V gene is TRBV28, the J gene TRBJ2-6, with 12 bases fitting TRBD1. This CDR3 comprises 18 residues. Trimming at V came to 5 bases and at J to 2 bases, leaving 7 bases not matched to a gene. Germline V CDR1 and CDR2: MDHEN, SYDVKM.

This clone has a single count. The chain links TRBV3-1 (or the pseudogene TRBV3-2) to TRBJ2-1; 11 nucleotides align to TRBD2. With 0 bases clipped from V and 2 bases from J, the junction kept 9 bases outside the gene matches. There are 19 residues in the CDR3. CDR1 and CDR2 from the germline V gene are LGHDT and YNNKEL (reference sequence). The CDR3 reads CASSQDGWLAGGPYNEQFF. The CDR3 nucleotides are TGTGCCAGCAGCCAAGATGGGTGGCTAGCGGGGGGCCCCTACAATGAGCAGTTCTTC.

This clone was detected only once. The chain joins TRBV5-1 to TRBJ2-5; 10 nucleotides align to TRBD2. With 0 bases clipped from V and 7 bases from J, the junction kept 6 bases outside the gene matches. From germline, CDR1 is SGHRS and CDR2 YFSETQ. This CDR3 comprises 15 residues. The CDR3 DNA is TGCGCCAGCAGCTTGGCTGCTAGCGGGGGAGGGACCCAGTACTTC. Amino acid sequence: CASSLAASGGGTQYF.

The table lists this clone with a few counts. The chain carries TRBV4-1 and TRBJ1-5, with 8 bases fitting TRBD1. This CDR3 contains 16 residues. Germline trimming cut 4 bases from V and 3 bases from J; bases unmatched to any gene: 8. CDR1 and CDR2 from the germline V gene are MGHRA and YSYEKL. The CDR3 bases are TGCGCCAGCAGCCCAAGACAGGGGAGGATCAATCAGCCCCAGCATTTT. The encoded protein is CASSPRQGRINQPQHF.

This clone is a singleton in its sample. The chain joins TRBV9 to TRBJ2-1, with 14 bases that match TRBD2. This CDR3 has 15 amino acids. CDR1 is SGDLS, CDR2 YYNGEE, per germline. J was trimmed by 5 bases and V by 4 bases; bases with no gene match: 2. The CDR3 reads CASSRLAGGDNEQFF. CDR3 DNA: TGTGCCAGCAGCCGACTAGCGGGAGGGGACAATGAGCAGTTCTTC. Variable domain in full (rest from reference TRBV9 and TRBJ2-1): DSGVTQTPKHLITATGQRVTLRCSPRSGDLSVYWYQQSLDQGLQFLIQYYNGEERAKGNILERFSAQQFPDLHSELNLSSLELGDSALYFCASSRLAGGDNEQFFGPGTRLTVL.

The rearrangement joins TRBV28 to TRBJ1-5; D remains ambiguous. Germline V gene lookup returns CDR1 MDHEN and CDR2 SYDVKM. Trimming stripped 3 bases from V and 1 base from J, with 7 bases between. This CDR3 has 14 residues. This CDR3 is CASSFLKSNQPQHF. CDR3 bases: TGTGCCAGCAGTTTTTTAAAAAGCAATCAGCCCCAGCATTTT.

This chain uses TRBV29-1 with TRBJ1-2; D unresolved. The germline V gene encodes CDR1 SQVTM and CDR2 ANQGSEA. The CDR3 has 13 amino acids. V was clipped by 3 bases and J by 0 bases, with 8 bases between them. In nucleotides, the CDR3 is TGCAGCGTTGATACTCCGGCTAACTATGGCTACACCTTC. Protein product: CSVDTPANYGYTF.

CDR3 amino acids: CASSYVAVGYGYTF. The CDR3 nucleotides read TGTGCCAGCAGTTACGTGGCAGTTGGCTATGGCTACACCTTC. The chain carries TRBV6-2 or TRBV6-3 and TRBJ1-2; D is undetermined. The CDR3 loop spans 14 amino acids. V was shortened by 2 bases and J by 4 bases, with 11 bases between the two germline ends. The germline V gene has CDR1 MNHEY and CDR2 SVGEGT.

The sample holds a few counts of this clone. The J gene is TRBJ1-2, the V gene TRBV27; D may be TRBD1 (6 bases). CDR1 MNHEY and CDR2 SMNVEV come from the germline V gene (reference sequence). The length of the CDR3 is 14 residues. V was cut by 3 bases and J by 4 bases, with 12 bases left in between. The CDR3 here is CASSFGGGGYGYTF. Here the CDR3 DNA reads TGTGCCAGCAGTTTTGGGGGCGGTGGCTATGGCTACACCTTC.

The chain couples TRBV5-5 to TRBJ1-1; TRBD1 matches at 7 bases. V shed 4 bases, J shed 1 base, and the junction held 4 bases outside the gene matches. This CDR3 comprises 14 residues. CDR1 SGHKS and CDR2 YYEKEE come from the germline V gene (reference sequence). The CDR3 nucleotides are TGTGCCAGCAGCAAGGGGGCTGGGAACACTGAAGCTTTCTTT. It specifies CASSKGAGNTEAFF.

The chain combines TRBV6-1 with TRBJ1-2; a weak D match, TRBD1 (6 bases). Trimming removed 0 bases from V and 7 bases from J, with 15 bases in between. The CDR3 contains 15 residues. CDR1 and CDR2 (germline): MNHNS, SASEGT. CDR3 DNA sequence: TGTGCCAGCAGTGAAGCTTGGCAGGGGCTAGGTGGCTACACCTTC. It encodes CASSEAWQGLGGYTF.

The rearrangement uses TRBV9 and TRBJ2-1, with 15 nucleotides matching TRBD2. This CDR3 has 16 amino acids. Germline loops: CDR1 SGDLS, CDR2 YYNGEE. V was clipped by 3 bases and J by 7 bases; unmatched bases: 5. CDR3 sequence (DNA): TGTGCCAGCAGCGCCGGACTAGCGGGAGGGCGTAATGAGCAGTTCTTC. Protein: CASSAGLAGGRNEQFF.

The V and J genes are TRBV7-3 and TRBJ1-1; 9 bases agree with TRBD1. Germline CDR1 reads SGHTA; CDR2 reads FQGTGA. J was trimmed by 7 bases and V by 2 bases; bases with no gene match: 8. CDR3 size: 15 residues. CDR3 sequence reads: CASSLGTGPSNEAFF. The CDR3 region has the DNA TGTGCCAGCAGCTTAGGGACAGGGCCGTCAAATGAAGCTTTCTTT.

The chain joins TRBV7-2 to TRBJ2-7, with 14 positions matching TRBD2. Germline CDR1 reads SGHTA; CDR2 reads FQGNSA. The V and J ends lost 3 bases and 4 bases, in that order; junction bases with no gene match: 5. The CDR3 totals 16 residues. Here the CDR3 reads CASSLFGTSGSYEQYF. DNA for the CDR3: TGTGCCAGCAGCTTGTTTGGGACTAGCGGGAGTTACGAGCAGTACTTC.

The chain carries TRBV5-4 and TRBJ1-5; TRBD1 agrees at 10 bases. Germline assignment: CDR1 SGHNT and CDR2 YYREEE (reference sequence). The CDR3 spans 19 residues. With 2 bases clipped from V and 0 bases from J, the junction kept 11 bases outside the gene matches. Here the CDR3 DNA reads TGTGCCAGCAGCTTTTCCCGGACAGGGGGACTATATAGCAATCAGCCCCAGCATTTT. This gives the protein CASSFSRTGGLYSNQPQHF. The whole variable domain, remainder taken from reference TRBV5-4 and TRBJ1-5, is ETGVTQSPTHLIKTRGQQVTLRCSSQSGHNTVSWYQQALGQGPQFIFQYYREEENGRGNFPPRFSGLQFPNYSSELNVNALELDDSALYLCASSFSRTGGLYSNQPQHFGDGTRLSIL.